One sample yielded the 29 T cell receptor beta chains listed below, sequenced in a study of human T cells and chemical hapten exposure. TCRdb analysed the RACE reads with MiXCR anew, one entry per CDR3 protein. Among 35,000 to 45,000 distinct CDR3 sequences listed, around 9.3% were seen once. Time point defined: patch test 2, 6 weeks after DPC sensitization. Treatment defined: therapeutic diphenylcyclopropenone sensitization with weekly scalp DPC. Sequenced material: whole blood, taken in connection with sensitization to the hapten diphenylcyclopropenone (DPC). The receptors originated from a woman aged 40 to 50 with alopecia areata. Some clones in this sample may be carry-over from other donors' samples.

DNA for the CDR3: TGTGCCAGCAGCGGGAACTATGGCTACACCTTC. It encodes CASSGNYGYTF. V gene TRBV2 combines with J gene TRBJ1-2; D is unresolved. This CDR3 contains 11 residues. The germline gives CDR1 SNHLY, CDR2 FYNNEI. Trimming removed 6 bases from V and 2 bases from J, with 4 bases in between.

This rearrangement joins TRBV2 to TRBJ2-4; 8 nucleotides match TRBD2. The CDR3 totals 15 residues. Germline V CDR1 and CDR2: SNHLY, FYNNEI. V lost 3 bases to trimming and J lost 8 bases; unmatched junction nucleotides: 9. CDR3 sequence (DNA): TGTGCCAGCAGTGAGAACGGGGGGGCCGTACACATTCAGTACTTC. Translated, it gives CASSENGGAVHIQYF.

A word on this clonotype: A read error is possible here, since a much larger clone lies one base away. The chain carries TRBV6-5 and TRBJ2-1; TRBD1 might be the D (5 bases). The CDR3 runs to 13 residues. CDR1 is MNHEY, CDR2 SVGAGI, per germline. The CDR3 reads CTSSRIQGNEQFF. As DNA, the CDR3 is TGTACCAGCAGTCGTATTCAGGGCAATGAGCAGTTCTTC.

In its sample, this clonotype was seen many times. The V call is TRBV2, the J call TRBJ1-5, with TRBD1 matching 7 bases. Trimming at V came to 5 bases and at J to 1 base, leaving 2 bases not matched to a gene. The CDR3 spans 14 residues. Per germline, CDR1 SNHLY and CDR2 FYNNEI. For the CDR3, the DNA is TGTGCCAGCAGTACAGGGGACAGCAATCAGCCCCAGCATTTT. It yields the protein CASSTGDSNQPQHF.

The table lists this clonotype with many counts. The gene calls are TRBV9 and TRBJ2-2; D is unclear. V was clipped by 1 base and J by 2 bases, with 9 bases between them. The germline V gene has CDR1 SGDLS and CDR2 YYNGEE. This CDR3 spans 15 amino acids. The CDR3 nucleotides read TGTGCCAGCAGCGTAAAGCGTTCCAACACCGGGGAGCTGTTTTTT. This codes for CASSVKRSNTGELFF.

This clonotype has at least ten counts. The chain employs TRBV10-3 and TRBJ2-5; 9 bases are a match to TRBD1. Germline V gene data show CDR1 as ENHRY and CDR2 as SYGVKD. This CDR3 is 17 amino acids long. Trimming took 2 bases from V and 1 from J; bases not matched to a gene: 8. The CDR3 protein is CAISEPRTGDTQETQYF. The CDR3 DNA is TGTGCCATCAGTGAGCCCCGGACAGGGGACACCCAAGAGACCCAGTACTTC.

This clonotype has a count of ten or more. The CDR3 region has the DNA TGTGCCAGCAGCTCCCGACTAGCGGGGGGCACAGATACGCAGTATTTT. As protein: CASSSRLAGGTDTQYF. This sequence joins TRBV11-2 and TRBJ2-3; 12 bases agree with TRBD2. Per the germline V gene, CDR1 is SGHAT and CDR2 is FQNNGV. The J segment lost 1 base and the V segment lost 4 bases, leaving 3 bases of the junction unmatched. The CDR3 loop spans 16 amino acids.

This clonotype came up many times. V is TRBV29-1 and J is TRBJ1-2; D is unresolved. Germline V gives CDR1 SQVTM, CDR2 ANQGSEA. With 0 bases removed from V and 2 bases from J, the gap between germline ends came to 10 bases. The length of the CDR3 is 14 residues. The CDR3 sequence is CSVEDGIGNYGYTF. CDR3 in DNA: TGCAGCGTTGAAGACGGAATAGGGAACTATGGCTACACCTTC.

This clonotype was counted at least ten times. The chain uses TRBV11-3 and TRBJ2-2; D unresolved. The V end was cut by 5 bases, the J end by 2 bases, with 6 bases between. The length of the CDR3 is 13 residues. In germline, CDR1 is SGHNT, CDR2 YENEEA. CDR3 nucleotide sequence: TGTGCCAGCAGCCGTCGTAACACCGGGGAGCTGTTTTTT. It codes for CASSRRNTGELFF. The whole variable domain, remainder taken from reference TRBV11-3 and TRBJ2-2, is EAGVVQSPRYKIIEKKQPVAFWCNPISGHNTLYWYLQNLGQGPELLIRYENEEAVDDSQLPKDRFSAERLKGVDSTLKIQPAELGDSAVYLCASSRRNTGELFFGEGSRLTVL.

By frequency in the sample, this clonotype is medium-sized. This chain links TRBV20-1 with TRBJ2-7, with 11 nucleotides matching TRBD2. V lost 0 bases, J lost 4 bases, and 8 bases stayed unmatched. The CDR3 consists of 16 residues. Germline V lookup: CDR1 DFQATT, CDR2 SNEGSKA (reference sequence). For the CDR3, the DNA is TGCAGTGCTAGAGATAGCCTAGCGGGGGGTCTATACGAGCAGTACTTC. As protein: CSARDSLAGGLYEQYF.

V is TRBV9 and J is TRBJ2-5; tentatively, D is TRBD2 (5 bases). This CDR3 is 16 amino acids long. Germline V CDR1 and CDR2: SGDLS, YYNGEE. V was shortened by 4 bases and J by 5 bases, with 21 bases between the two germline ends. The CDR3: CASSPSVFTGVETQYF. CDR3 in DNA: TGTGCCAGCAGCCCCTCCGTTTTCACCGGGGTGGAGACCCAGTACTTC.

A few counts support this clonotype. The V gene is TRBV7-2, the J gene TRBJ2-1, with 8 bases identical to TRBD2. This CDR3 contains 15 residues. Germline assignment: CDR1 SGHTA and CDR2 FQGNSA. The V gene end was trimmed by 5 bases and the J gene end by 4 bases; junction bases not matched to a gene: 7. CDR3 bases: TGTGCCAGCAGCAAAAGCGGGGGACCTTACAATGAGCAGTTCTTC. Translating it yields CASSKSGGPYNEQFF. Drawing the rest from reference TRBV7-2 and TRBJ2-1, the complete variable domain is GAGVSQSPSNKVTEKGKDVELRCDPISGHTALYWYRQSLGQGLEFLIYFQGNSAPDKSGLPSDRFSAERTGGSVSTLTIQRTQQEDSAVYLCASSKSGGPYNEQFFGPGTRLTVL.

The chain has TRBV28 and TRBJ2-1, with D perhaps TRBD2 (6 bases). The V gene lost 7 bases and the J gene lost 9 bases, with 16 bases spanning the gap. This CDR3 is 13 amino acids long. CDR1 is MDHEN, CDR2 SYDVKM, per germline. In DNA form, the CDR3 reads TGTGCCAGCACCACACTTGCGGGGACTGAGCAGTTCTTC. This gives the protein CASTTLAGTEQFF.

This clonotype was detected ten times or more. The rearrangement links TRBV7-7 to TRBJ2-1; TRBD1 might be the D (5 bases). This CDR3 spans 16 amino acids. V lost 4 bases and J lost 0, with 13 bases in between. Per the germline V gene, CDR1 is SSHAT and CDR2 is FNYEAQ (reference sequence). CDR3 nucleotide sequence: TGTGCCAGCAGCTCCTTGAAAGGGGACTCCTACAATGAGCAGTTCTTC. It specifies CASSSLKGDSYNEQFF.

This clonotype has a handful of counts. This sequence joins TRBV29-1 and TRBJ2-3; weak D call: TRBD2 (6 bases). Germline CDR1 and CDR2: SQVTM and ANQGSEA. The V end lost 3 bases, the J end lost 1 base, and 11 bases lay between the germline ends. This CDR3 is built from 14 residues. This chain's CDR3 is CSVEGGIRTDTQYF. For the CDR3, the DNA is TGCAGCGTTGAGGGAGGAATTCGCACAGATACGCAGTATTTT.

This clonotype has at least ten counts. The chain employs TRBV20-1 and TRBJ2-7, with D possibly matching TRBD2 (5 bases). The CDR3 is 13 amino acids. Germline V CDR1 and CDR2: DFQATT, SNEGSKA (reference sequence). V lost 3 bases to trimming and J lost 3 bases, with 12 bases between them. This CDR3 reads CSARRRHNYEQYF. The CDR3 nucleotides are TGCAGTGCTAGGAGGAGGCACAACTACGAGCAGTACTTC.

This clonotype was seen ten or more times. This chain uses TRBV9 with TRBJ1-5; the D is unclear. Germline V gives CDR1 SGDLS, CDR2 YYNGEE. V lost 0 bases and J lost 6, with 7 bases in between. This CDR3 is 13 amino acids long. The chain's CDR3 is CASSVGGSQPQHF. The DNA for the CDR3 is TGTGCCAGCAGCGTAGGTGGGAGTCAGCCCCAGCATTTT.

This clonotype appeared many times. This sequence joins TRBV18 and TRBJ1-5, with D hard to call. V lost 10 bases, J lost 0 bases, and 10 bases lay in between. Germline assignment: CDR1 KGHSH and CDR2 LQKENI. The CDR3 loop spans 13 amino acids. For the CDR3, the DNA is TGTGCCACGTCGCAGGATAGCAATCAGCCCCAGCATTTT. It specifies CATSQDSNQPQHF.

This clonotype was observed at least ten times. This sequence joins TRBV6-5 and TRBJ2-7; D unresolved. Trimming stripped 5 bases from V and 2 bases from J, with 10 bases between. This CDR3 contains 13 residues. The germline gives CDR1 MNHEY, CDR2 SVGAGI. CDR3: CASSTGRTYEQYF. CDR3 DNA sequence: TGTGCCAGCAGTACCGGACGGACCTACGAGCAGTACTTC.

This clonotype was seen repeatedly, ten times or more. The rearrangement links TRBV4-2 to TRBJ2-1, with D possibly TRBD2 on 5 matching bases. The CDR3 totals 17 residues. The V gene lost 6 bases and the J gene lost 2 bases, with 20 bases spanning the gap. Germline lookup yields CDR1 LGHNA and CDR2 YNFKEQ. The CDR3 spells CASRASSGRVAYNEQFF. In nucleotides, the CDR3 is TGTGCCAGCAGAGCTAGCTCCGGTCGAGTTGCCTACAATGAGCAGTTCTTC.

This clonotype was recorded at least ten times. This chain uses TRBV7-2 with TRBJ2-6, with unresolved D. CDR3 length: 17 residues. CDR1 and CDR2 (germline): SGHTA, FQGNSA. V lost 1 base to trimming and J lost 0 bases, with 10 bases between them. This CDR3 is CASSLVAGYSGANVLTF. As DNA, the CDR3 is TGTGCCAGCAGCTTAGTGGCAGGATACTCTGGGGCCAACGTCCTGACTTTC.

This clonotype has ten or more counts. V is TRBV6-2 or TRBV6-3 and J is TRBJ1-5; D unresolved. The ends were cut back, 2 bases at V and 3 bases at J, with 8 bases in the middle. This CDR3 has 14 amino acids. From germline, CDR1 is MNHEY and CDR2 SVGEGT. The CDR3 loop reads CASSYGEANQPQHF. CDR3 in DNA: TGTGCCAGCAGTTACGGAGAGGCCAATCAGCCCCAGCATTTT.

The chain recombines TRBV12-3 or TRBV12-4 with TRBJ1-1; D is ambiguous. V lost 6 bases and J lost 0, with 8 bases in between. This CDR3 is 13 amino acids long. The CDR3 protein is CASRPRMNTEAFF. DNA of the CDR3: TGTGCCAGCAGGCCCCGGATGAACACTGAAGCTTTCTTT.

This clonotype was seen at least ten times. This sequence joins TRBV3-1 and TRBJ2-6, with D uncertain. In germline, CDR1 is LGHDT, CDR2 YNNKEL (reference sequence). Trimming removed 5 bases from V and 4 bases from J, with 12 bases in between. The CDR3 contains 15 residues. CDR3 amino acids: CASSLRGPGANVLTF. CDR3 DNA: TGTGCCAGCAGCTTACGTGGCCCGGGGGCCAACGTCCTGACTTTC.

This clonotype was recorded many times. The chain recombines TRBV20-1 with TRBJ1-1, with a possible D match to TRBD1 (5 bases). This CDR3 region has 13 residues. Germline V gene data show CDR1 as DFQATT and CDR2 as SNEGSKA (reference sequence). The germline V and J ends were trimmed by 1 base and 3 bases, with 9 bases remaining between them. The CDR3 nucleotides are TGCAGTGCTAGAGGTGTCAGGGACACTGAAGCTTTCTTT. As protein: CSARGVRDTEAFF.

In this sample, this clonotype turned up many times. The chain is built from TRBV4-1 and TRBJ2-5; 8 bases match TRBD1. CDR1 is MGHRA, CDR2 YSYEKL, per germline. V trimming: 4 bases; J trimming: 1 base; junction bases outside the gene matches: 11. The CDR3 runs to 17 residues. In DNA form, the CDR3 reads TGCGCCAGCAGCCCCAGAAGGGCAGGGGGCATCCAAGAGACCCAGTACTTC. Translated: CASSPRRAGGIQETQYF.

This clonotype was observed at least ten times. Written as DNA, the CDR3 is TGCGCCAGCAGCCAAGAACCCGGACAGGAGGTTAACTATGGCTACACCTTC. It is translated as CASSQEPGQEVNYGYTF. V gene TRBV4-3 combines with J gene TRBJ1-2; 7 positions match TRBD1. Germline V gene data show CDR1 as LGHNA and CDR2 as YSLEER. With 0 bases clipped from V and 1 base from J, the junction kept 8 bases outside the gene matches. The CDR3 runs to 17 residues.

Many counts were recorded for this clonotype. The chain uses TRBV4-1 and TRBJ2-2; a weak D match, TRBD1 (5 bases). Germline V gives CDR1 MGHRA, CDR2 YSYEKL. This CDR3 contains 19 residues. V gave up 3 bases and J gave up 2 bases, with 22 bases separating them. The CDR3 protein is CASSQESGAYDSNTGELFF. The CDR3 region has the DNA TGCGCCAGCAGCCAGGAGTCTGGGGCCTACGACAGTAACACCGGGGAGCTGTTTTTT.

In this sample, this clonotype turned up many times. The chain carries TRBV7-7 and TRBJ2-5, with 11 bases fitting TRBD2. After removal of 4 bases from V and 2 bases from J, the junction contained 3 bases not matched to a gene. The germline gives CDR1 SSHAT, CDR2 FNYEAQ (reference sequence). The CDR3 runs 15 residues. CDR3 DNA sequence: TGTGCCAGCAGCTGGGGACTAGCGGTTCAAGAGACCCAGTACTTC. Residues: CASSWGLAVQETQYF.